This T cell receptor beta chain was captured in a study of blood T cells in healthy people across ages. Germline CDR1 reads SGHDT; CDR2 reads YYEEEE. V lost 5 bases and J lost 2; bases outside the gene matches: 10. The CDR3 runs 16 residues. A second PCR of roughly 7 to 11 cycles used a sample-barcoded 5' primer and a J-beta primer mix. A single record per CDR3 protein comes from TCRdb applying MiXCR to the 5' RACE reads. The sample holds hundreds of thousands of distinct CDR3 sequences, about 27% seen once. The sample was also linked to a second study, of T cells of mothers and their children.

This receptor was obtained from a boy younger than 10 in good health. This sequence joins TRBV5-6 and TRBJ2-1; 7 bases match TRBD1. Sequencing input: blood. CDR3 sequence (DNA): TGTGCCAGCAGTTGGGACAGCCGATGGACCTACAATGAGCAGTTCTTC. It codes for CASSWDSRWTYNEQFF.